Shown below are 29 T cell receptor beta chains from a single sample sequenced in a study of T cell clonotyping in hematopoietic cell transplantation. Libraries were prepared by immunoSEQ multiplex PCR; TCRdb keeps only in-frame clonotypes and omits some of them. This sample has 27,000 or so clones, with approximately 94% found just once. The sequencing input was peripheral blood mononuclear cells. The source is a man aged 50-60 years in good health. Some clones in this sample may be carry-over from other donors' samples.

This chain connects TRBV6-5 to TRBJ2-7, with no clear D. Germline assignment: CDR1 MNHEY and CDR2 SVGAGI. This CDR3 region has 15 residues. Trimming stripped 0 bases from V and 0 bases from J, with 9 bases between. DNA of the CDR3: TGTGCCAGCAGTTACTCGTCCGCTTACTCCTACGAGCAGTACTTC. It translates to CASSYSSAYSYEQYF.

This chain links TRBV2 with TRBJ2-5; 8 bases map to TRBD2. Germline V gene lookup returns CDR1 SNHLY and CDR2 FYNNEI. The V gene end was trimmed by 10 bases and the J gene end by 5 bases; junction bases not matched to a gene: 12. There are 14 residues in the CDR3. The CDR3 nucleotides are TGTGCCACCCAGGGACTAGTTGTTGGGGAGACCCAGTACTTC. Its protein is CATQGLVVGETQYF.

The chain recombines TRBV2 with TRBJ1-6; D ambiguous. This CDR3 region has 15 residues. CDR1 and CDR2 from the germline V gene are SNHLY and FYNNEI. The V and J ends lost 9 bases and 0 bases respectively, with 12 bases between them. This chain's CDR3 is CARRDGSSYNSPLHF. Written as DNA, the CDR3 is TGTGCCAGAAGAGACGGAAGCTCCTATAATTCACCCCTCCACTTT.

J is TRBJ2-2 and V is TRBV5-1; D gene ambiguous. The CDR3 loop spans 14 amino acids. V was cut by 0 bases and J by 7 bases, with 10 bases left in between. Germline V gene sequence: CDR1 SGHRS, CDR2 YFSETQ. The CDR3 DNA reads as TGCGCCAGCAGCTTGGAGGCCTGGGGCGGGGAGCTGTTTTTT. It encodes CASSLEAWGGELFF.

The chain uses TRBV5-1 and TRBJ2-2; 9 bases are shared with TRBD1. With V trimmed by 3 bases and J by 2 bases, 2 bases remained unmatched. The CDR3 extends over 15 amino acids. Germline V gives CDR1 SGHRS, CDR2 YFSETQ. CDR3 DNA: TGCGCCAGCAGCTCGGGACAGGGTAACACCGGGGAGCTGTTTTTT. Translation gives CASSSGQGNTGELFF.

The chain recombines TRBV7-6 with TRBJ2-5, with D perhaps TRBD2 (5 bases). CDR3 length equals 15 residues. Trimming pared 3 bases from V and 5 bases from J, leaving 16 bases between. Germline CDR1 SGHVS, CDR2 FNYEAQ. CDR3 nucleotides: TGTGCCAGCAGCTTGGCGGTCCCCCCGGGGGAGACCCAGTACTTC. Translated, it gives CASSLAVPPGETQYF.

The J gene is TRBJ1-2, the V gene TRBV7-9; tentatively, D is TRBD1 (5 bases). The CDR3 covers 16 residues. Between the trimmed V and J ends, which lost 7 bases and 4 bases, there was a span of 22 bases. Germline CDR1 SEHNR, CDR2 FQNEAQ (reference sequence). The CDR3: CASTRGADGGTYGYTF. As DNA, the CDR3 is TGTGCCAGCACCCGAGGGGCGGATGGGGGTACCTATGGCTACACCTTC.

CDR3 amino acids: CASSDGRTKETQYF. CDR3 coding DNA: TGTGCCAGCAGTGATGGACGGACAAAAGAGACCCAGTACTTC. J is TRBJ2-5 and V is TRBV2; possibly TRBD1 for D (5 bases). Looked up from germline, CDR1 is SNHLY and CDR2 is FYNNEI. The CDR3 covers 14 residues. V lost 3 bases, J lost 3 bases, and 11 bases lay in between. Variable domain in full (rest from reference TRBV2 and TRBJ2-5): EPEVTQTPSHQVTQMGQEVILRCVPISNHLYFYWYRQILGQKVEFLVSFYNNEISEKSEIFDDQFSVERPDGSNFTLKIRSTKLEDSAMYFCASSDGRTKETQYFGPGTRLLVL.

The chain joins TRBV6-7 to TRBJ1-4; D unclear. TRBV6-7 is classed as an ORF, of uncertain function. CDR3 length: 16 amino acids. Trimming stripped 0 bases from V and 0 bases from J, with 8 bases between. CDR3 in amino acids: CASSYSNRTTNEKLFF. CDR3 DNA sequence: TGTGCCAGCAGTTACTCGAACAGAACAACTAATGAAAAACTGTTTTTT.

In DNA form, the CDR3 reads TGCGCCAGCAGCCAAGAGACTAGAATGCCGGTAGAGCAGTACTTC. Translating it yields CASSQETRMPVEQYF. The chain is built from TRBV4-3 and TRBJ2-7, with D possibly matching TRBD2 (6 bases). The germline V gene encodes CDR1 LGHNA and CDR2 YSLEER. The CDR3 covers 15 residues. Trimming left V 0 bases short and J 7 bases short, with 16 bases between.

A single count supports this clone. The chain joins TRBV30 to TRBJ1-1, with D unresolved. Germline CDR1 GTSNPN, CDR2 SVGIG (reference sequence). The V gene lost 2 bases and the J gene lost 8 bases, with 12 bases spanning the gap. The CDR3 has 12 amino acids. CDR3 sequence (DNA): TGTGCCTGGAGTATAGTAGTTGGAGAAGCTTTCTTT. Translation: CAWSIVVGEAFF.

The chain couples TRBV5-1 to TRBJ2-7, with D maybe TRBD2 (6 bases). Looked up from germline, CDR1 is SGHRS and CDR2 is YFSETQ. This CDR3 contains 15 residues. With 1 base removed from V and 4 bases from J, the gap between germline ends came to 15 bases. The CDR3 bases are TGCGCCAGCAGCTTGTTTGGGGGGATGGTTTACGAGCAGTACTTC. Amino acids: CASSLFGGMVYEQYF. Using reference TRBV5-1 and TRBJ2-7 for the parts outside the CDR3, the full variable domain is KAGVTQTPRYLIKTRGQQVTLSCSPISGHRSVSWYQQTPGQGLQFLFEYFSETQRNKGNFPGRFSGRQFSNSRSEMNVSTLELGDSALYLCASSLFGGMVYEQYFGPGTRLTVT.

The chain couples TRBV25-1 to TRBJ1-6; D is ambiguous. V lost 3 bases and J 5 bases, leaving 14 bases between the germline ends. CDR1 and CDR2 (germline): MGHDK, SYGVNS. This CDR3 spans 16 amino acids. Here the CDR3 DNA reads TGTGCCAGCAGTGAGCTCGGTGACGGGAATAATTCACCCCTCCACTTT. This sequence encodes CASSELGDGNNSPLHF.

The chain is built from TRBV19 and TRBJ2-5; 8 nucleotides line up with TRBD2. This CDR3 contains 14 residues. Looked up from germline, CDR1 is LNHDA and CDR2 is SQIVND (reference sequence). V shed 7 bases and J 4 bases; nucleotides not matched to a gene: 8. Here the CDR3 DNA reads TGTGCCAGTACCGATACGGGAGGGAGAGAGACCCAGTACTTC. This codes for CASTDTGGRETQYF.

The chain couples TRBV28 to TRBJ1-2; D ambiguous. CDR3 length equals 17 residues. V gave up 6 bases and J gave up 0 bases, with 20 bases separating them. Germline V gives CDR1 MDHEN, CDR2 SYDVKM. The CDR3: CASRTYGEGHPNYGYTF. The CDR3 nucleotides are TGTGCCAGCAGAACGTATGGGGAAGGGCACCCTAACTATGGCTACACCTTC.

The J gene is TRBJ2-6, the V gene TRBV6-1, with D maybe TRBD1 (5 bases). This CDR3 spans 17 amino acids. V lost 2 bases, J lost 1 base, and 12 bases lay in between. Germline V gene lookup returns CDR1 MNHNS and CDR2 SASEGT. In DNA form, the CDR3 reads TGTGCCAGCAGTGAAATTCAGGGATTTTCTGGGGCCAACGTCCTGACTTTC. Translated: CASSEIQGFSGANVLTF.

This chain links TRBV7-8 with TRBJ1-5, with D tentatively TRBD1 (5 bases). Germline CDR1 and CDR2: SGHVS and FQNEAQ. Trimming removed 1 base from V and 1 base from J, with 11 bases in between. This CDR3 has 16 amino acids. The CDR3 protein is CASSLGGPVSNQPQHF. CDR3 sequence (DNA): TGTGCCAGCAGCTTAGGGGGCCCCGTGAGCAATCAGCCCCAGCATTTT. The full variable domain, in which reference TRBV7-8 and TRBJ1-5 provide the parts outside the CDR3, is GAGVSQSPRYKVAKRGQDVALRCDPISGHVSLFWYQQALGQGPEFLTYFQNEAQLDKSGLPSDRFFAERPEGSVSTLKIQRTQQEDSAVYLCASSLGGPVSNQPQHFGDGTRLSIL.

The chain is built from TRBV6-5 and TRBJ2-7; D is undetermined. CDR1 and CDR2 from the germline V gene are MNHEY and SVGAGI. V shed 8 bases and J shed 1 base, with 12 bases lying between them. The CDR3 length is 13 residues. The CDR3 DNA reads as TGTGCCAGCCGCCTTAGGGATTCCTACGAGCAGTACTTC. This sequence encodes CASRLRDSYEQYF.

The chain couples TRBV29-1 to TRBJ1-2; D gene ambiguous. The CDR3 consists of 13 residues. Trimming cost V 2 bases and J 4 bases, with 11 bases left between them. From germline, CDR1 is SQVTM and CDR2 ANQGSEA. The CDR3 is CSVEFVDTYGYTF. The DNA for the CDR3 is TGCAGCGTTGAATTTGTGGATACCTATGGCTACACCTTC.

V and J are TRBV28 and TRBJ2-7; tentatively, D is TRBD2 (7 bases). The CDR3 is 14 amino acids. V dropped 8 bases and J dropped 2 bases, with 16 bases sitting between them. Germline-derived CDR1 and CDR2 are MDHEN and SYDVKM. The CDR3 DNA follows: TGTGCCAGCTTCCGGGGGGCGGGCCCCTACGAGCAGTACTTC. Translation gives CASFRGAGPYEQYF. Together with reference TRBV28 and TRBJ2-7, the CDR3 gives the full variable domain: DVKVTQSSRYLVKRTGEKVFLECVQDMDHENMFWYRQDPGLGLRLIYFSYDVKMKEKGDIPEGYSVSREKKERFSLILESASTNQTSMYLCASFRGAGPYEQYFGPGTRLTVT.

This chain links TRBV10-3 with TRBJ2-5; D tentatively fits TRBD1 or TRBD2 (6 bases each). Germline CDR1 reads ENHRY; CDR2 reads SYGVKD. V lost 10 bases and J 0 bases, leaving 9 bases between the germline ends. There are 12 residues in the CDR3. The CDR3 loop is CATGADQETQYF. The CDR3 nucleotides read TGTGCCACGGGGGCGGACCAAGAGACCCAGTACTTC.

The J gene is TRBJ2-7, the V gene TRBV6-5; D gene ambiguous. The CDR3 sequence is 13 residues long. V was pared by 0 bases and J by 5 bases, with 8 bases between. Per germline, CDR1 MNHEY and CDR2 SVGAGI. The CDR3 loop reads CASSYSPQNEQYF. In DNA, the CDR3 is TGTGCCAGCAGTTACTCGCCACAGAACGAGCAGTACTTC.

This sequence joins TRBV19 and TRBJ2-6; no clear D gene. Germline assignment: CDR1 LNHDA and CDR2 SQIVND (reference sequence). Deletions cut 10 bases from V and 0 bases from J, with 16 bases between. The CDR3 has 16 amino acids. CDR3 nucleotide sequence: TGTGCCACCATGGAGCGCACCAGCTCTGGGGCCAACGTCCTGACTTTC. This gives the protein CATMERTSSGANVLTF.

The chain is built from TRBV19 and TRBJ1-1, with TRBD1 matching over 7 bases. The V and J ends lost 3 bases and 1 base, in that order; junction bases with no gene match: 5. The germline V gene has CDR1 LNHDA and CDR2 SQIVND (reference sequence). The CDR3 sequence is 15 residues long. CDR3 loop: CASSIWDSRNTEAFF. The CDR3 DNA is TGTGCCAGTAGTATTTGGGACAGTAGGAACACTGAAGCTTTCTTT.

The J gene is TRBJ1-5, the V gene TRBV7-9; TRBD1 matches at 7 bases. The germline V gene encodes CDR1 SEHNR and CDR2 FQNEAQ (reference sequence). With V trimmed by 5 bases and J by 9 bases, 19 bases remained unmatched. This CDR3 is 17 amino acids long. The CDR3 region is CASSHTGAGVGVSPQHF. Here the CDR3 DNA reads TGTGCCAGCAGCCACACAGGGGCGGGGGTTGGAGTGTCGCCCCAGCATTTT.

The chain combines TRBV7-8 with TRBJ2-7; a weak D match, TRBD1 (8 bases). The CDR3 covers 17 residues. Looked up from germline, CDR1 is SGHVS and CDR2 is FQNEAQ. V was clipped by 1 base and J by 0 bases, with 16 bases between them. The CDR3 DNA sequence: TGTGCCAGCAGCTTAGGGGGAGGGGACAGGAGCTCCTACGAGCAGTACTTC. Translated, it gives CASSLGGGDRSSYEQYF.

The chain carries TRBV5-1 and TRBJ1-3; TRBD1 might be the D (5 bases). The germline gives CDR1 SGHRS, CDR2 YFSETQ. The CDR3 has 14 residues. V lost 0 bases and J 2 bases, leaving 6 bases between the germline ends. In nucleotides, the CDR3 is TGCGCCAGCAGCTTGGGCAGGGCTGGAAACACCATATATTTT. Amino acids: CASSLGRAGNTIYF.

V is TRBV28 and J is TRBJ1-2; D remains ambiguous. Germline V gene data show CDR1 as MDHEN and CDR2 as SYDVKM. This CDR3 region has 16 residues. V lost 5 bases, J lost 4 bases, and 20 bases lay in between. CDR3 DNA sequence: TGTGCCAGCAGTAATCCCCCAAGCAGGATAATCTATGGCTACACCTTC. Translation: CASSNPPSRIIYGYTF.

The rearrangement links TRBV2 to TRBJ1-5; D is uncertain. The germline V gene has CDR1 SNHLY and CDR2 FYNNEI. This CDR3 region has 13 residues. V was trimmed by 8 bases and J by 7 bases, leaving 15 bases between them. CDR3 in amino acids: CASAPVLGQPQHF. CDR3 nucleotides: TGTGCCAGCGCACCGGTTCTAGGCCAGCCCCAGCATTTT.